Sequencing of this T cell receptor (beta chain) was carried out in a study of CD8 T cells in Susac syndrome. The authors reverse transcribed roughly 0.5 to 1 ug RNA with random hexamers. Multiplex PCR with immunoSEQ amplified the TCR beta CDR3 across 54 Vbeta and 13 Jbeta. Using its own MiXCR run on the immunoSEQ multiplex PCR reads, TCRdb lists one record per CDR3 protein. Here the sample spans approximately 180,000 distinct CDR3 sequences, 85% to 95% being singletons. The patients serving as multiple sclerosis controls were treatment-naive. They had stable or active relapsing-remitting disease and fulfilled revised McDonald criteria. V gave up 4 bases and J gave up 9 bases, with 17 bases separating them. The CDR3 contains 14 residues. Germline V gene sequence: CDR1 SGDLS, CDR2 YYNGEE.

The origin of this receptor is a human donor with multiple sclerosis. Source material: CD4+ T cells from PBMCs. The V call is TRBV9, the J call TRBJ2-1; possibly TRBD2 for D (6 bases). The chain's CDR3 is CASSPTSRGSEQFF. In DNA form, the CDR3 reads TGTGCCAGCAGCCCAACTTCCCGGGGGAGTGAGCAGTTCTTC.